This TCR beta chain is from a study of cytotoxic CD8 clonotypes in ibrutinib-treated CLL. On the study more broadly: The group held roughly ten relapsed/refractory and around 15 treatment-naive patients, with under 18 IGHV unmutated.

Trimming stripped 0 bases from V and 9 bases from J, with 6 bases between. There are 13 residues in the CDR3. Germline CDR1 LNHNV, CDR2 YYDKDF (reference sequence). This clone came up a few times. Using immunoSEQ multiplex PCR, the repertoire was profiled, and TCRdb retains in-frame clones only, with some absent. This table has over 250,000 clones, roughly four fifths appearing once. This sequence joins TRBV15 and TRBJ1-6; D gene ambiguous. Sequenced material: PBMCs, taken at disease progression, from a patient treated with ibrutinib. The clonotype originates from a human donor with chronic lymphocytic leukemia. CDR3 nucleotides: TGTGCCACCAGCAGAGACCACAGTTCACCCCTCCACTTT. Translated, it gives CATSRDHSSPLHF.